These T cell receptor beta chains were read from a single sample in a study of blood T cell repertoires in COVID-19. This table comes from immunoSEQ multiplex PCR, and its TCRdb copy is limited to in-frame clones, with some not included. The sample has more than 200,000 clones, around 81% seen once. The sample taken for sequencing was peripheral blood. These receptors were collected from a man in his fifties with active or convalescent COVID-19. CDR3s leave out the opening cysteine and the closing phenylalanine or tryptophan. Only part of the rows carry a size: once, few, many, or a class if the clone is expanded.

TRBV7-8	.	ASSLDYGEENTEAF
TRBV5-6	.	ASSAGSYNSPLH
TRBV7-2	once	ASSSQGRETQY
TRBV6-2/TRBV6-3	once	ASSYGPGTNTGELF
TRBV19	.	ASSSPGGSSYNEQF
TRBV5-1	.	ASSPLTGASDEQY
TRBV14	.	ASSQGDRQPGGPQY
TRBV3-1/TRBV3-2	.	ASSQVAGGDYEQY
TRBV9	.	ASSKGAGTDTQY
TRBV9	.	ASSVGSFGTGELF
TRBV19	.	ASSISQVSTEAF
TRBV5-4	once	ASSLQGAAYEQY
TRBV19	.	ASRIIQGVLNQPQH
TRBV7-9	.	ASSLHGVHEQF
TRBV5-4	once	ASSPGTGGTGELF
TRBV4-3	few	ASSQDSSRETQY
TRBV5-1	.	ASSFQGARETQY
TRBV7-3	.	ASSPGQGRGYEQY
TRBV7-2	.	ASSLGGQGEQY
TRBV19	.	ASRDSIGNQPQH
TRBV3-1/TRBV3-2	.	ASSLRTVEQY
TRBV7-2	.	ASSSTDRTIY
TRBV7-2	.	ASHRGGGETQY
TRBV6-5	.	ASTRTGEHYGYT
TRBV30	.	AWTGRTGGRPDTQY
TRBV10-3	.	AISRTDQLAKNIQY
TRBV3-1/TRBV3-2	.	ASRQGSYEQY
TRBV11-2	.	ASSSPTGVYGYT
TRBV12-3/TRBV12-4	.	ASSLASGETQY
TRBV5-1	.	ASSIGTGANSPLH
TRBV19	few	ASSTLDKTFNYGYT
TRBV3-1/TRBV3-2	.	ASSRGGNYGYT
TRBV6-1	.	ASSEGTDRSGYT
TRBV6-5	.	ASRGRGGEETQY
TRBV4-2	.	ASSQGTGVQPQH
TRBV3-1/TRBV3-2	.	ASSHGTPSIAEAF
TRBV6-6	few	ASSQYTPGSNYGYT
TRBV6-5	.	ASRMGQGAYQPQH
TRBV19	.	ASSIGTGARNQPQH
TRBV11-3	.	ASSPSGGSEAF
TRBV6-4	.	ASSDSGQRNSPLH